One sample yielded the 10 T cell receptor beta chains listed below, sequenced in a study of early T cells in non-severe SARS-CoV-2 infection. TCRdb passed the 5' RACE reads through MiXCR, listing each CDR3 protein once. This sample has 20,000 to 25,000 distinct CDR3 sequences, with 5% found just once. The sample consisted of whole blood. These TCRs come from an adult who was a healthcare worker with PCR-confirmed SARS-CoV-2 infection or an uninfected control (not recorded which).

This clonotype was seen repeatedly, ten times or more. The chain is built from TRBV19 and TRBJ1-6; D not resolved. CDR3 size: 15 residues. V was pared by 4 bases and J by 3 bases, with 10 bases between. CDR1 is LNHDA, CDR2 SQIVND, per germline (reference sequence). The chain's CDR3 is CASSSGIRYNSPLHF. DNA for the CDR3: TGTGCCAGTAGTAGCGGGATACGCTATAATTCACCCCTCCACTTT.

The rearrangement joins TRBV10-3 to TRBJ1-2; D call uncertain. The germline V gene encodes CDR1 ENHRY and CDR2 SYGVKD. Between the trimmed V and J ends, which lost 2 bases and 5 bases, there was a span of 9 bases. The CDR3 runs 13 residues. For the CDR3, the DNA is TGTGCCATCAGTGAGCCGAGTAATTATGGCTACACCTTC. Translating gives CAISEPSNYGYTF.

The chain carries TRBV12-3 or TRBV12-4 and TRBJ2-7, with 7 bases that match TRBD1. The V segment lost 4 bases and the J segment 2 bases; nucleotides outside the gene matches: 8. CDR3 size: 15 residues. CDR3 loop: CASSSDPGTAYEQYF. The CDR3 coding sequence is TGTGCCAGCAGTTCCGATCCCGGGACAGCCTACGAGCAGTACTTC.

By share, this clonotype counts as medium-sized. The chain has TRBV20-1 and TRBJ2-7, with a weak D call TRBD1 (5 bases). Germline assignment: CDR1 DFQATT and CDR2 SNEGSKA (reference sequence). This CDR3 region has 13 residues. Deletions cut 0 bases from V and 3 bases from J, with 9 bases between. In nucleotides, the CDR3 is TGCAGTGCTAGAGACGACAGTTACTACGAGCAGTACTTC. This sequence encodes CSARDDSYYEQYF.

This clonotype was recorded at least ten times. This chain joins TRBV6-4 and TRBJ2-1, with 9 bases aligning to TRBD2. V shed 0 bases, J shed 4 bases, and the junction held 4 bases outside the gene matches. The germline V gene has CDR1 MRHNA and CDR2 SNTAGT. This CDR3 region has 16 residues. This CDR3 is CASSDSSGGDYNEQFF. In DNA form, the CDR3 reads TGTGCCAGCAGTGACTCTAGCGGGGGTGATTACAATGAGCAGTTCTTC.

Ten or more counts support this clonotype. CDR3 region: CASSLPGPLVLQGVDDEQYF. The CDR3 DNA is TGTGCCAGCAGCTTACCGGGACCCCTCGTCCTTCAGGGGGTTGACGACGAGCAGTACTTC. V is TRBV11-2 and J is TRBJ2-7, with 7 bases fitting TRBD1. The V and J ends lost 2 bases and 5 bases, in that order; junction bases with no gene match: 24. There are 20 residues in the CDR3. Germline assignment: CDR1 SGHAT and CDR2 FQNNGV.

This clonotype was picked up many times. This chain links TRBV5-1 with TRBJ2-1; TRBD2 aligns across 11 bases. V gave up 4 bases and J gave up 3 bases; unmatched junction bases: 3. CDR1 is SGHRS, CDR2 YFSETQ, per germline. CDR3 length equals 15 residues. CDR3 loop: CASSDGTSGYNEQFF. CDR3 coding DNA: TGCGCCAGCAGCGATGGGACTAGCGGCTACAATGAGCAGTTCTTC. The full variable domain, completed using reference TRBV5-1 and TRBJ2-1, is KAGVTQTPRYLIKTRGQQVTLSCSPISGHRSVSWYQQTPGQGLQFLFEYFSETQRNKGNFPGRFSGRQFSNSRSEMNVSTLELGDSALYLCASSDGTSGYNEQFFGPGTRLTVL.

This clonotype was detected ten times or more. This chain connects TRBV11-2 to TRBJ2-7, with 9 bases aligning to TRBD1. J lost 2 bases, V lost 1 base, and 6 bases had no gene match. Germline V lookup: CDR1 SGHAT, CDR2 FQNNGV. There are 16 residues in the CDR3. CDR3 residues: CASSLGGTGIPYEQYF. The CDR3 DNA reads as TGTGCCAGCAGCTTAGGGGGGACAGGGATTCCCTACGAGCAGTACTTC.

Concerning this clonotype itself: One end of the junction fails to match germline, which may point to a read error. The chain employs TRBV4-3 and TRBJ2-2; D remains ambiguous. CDR3 size: 18 residues. Per germline, CDR1 LGHNA and CDR2 YSLEER. In DNA form, the CDR3 reads TGCGCCAGCAGCCAAGATACATCGGGCCAACCGAACATCGGGGAGCTGTTTTTT. It encodes CASSQDTSGQPNIGELFF.

This clonotype was observed at least ten times. The V gene is TRBV4-3, the J gene TRBJ1-1, with D hard to call. In germline, CDR1 is LGHNA, CDR2 YSLEER. Between the trimmed V and J ends, which lost 0 bases and 7 bases, there was a span of 12 bases. The CDR3 covers 14 residues. CDR3 sequence: CASSQDISVSEAFF. The CDR3 DNA is TGCGCCAGCAGCCAAGATATATCCGTGAGTGAAGCTTTCTTT.